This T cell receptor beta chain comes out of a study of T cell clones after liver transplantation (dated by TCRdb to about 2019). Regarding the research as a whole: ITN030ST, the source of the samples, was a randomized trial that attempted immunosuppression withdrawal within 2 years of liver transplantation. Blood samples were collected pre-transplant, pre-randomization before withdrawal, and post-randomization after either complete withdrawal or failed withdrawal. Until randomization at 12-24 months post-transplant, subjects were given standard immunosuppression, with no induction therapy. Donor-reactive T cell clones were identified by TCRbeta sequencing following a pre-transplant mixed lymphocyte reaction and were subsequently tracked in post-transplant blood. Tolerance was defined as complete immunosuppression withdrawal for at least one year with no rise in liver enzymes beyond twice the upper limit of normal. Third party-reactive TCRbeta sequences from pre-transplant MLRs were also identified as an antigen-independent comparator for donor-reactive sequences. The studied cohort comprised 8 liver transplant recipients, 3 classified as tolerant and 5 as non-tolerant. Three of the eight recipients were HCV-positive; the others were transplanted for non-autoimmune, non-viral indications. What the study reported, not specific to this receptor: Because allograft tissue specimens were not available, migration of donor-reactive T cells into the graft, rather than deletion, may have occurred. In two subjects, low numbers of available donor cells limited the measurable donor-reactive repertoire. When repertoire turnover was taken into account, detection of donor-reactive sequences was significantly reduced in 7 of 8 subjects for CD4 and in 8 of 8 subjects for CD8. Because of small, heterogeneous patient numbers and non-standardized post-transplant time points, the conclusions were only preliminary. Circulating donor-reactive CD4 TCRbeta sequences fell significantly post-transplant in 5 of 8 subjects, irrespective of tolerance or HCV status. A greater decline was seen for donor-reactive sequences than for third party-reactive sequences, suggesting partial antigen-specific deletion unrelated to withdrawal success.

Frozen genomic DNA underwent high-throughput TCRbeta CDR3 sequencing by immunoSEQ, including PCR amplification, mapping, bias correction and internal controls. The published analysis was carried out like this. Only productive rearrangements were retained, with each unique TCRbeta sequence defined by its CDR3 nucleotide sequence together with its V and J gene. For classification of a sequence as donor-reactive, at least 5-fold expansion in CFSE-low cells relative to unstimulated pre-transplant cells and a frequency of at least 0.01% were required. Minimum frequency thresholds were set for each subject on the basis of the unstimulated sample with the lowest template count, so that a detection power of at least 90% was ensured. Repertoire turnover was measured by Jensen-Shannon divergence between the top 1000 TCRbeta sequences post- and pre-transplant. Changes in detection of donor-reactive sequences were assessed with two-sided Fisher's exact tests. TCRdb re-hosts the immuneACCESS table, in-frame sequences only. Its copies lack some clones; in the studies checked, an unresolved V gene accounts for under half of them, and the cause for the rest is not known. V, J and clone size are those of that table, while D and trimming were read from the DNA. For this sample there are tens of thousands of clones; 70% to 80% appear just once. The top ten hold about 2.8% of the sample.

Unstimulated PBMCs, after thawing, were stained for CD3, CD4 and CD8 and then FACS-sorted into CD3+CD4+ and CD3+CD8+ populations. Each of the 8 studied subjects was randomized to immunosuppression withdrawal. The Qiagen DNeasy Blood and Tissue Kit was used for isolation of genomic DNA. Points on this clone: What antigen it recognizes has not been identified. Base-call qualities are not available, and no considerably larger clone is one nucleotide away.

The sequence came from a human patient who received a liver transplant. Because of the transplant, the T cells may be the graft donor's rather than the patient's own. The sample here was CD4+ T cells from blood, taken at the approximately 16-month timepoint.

The DNA sequence follows: TGTGCCAGCAATAGAGGGAGCACAGATACGCAGTATTTT. It translates as CASNRGSTDTQYF. The V gene is TRBV28 and the J gene is TRBJ2-3; TRBD2 is a weak D gene call, 5 bases matching. Cut back by 7 bases and 0 bases, the V and J ends lie 8 bases apart. Per the germline V gene, MDHEN is the CDR1 and SYDVKM is the CDR2. The CDR3 contains 13 residues, cysteine and phenylalanine counted. Left in the record is the CDR3 DNA by itself, 39 bases read in frame from the first base.